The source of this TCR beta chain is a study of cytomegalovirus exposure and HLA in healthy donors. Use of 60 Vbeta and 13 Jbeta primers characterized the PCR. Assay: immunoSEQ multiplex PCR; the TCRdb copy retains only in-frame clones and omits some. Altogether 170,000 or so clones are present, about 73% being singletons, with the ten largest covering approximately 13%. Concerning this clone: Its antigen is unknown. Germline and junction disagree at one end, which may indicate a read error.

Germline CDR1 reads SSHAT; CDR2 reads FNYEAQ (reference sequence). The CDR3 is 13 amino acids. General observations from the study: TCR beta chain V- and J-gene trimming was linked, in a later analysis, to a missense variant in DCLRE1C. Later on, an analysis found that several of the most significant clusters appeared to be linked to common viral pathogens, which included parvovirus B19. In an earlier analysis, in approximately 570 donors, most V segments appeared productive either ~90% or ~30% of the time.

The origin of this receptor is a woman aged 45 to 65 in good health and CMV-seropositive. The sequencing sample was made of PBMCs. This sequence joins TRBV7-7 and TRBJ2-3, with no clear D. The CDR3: CASSLTTADTQYF. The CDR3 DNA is TGTGCTAGCAGCTTAACTACCGCAGATACGCAGTATTTT.